The 27 T cell receptor beta chains presented below share a single source sample, sequenced in a study of T cell changes during pregnancy in multiple sclerosis. Data came from immunoSEQ multiplex PCR; TCRdb stores just in-frame clones and leaves some out. The table lists roughly 53,000 clones, about 91% of them singletons. The starting material was CD4+ T cells from peripheral blood mononuclear cells, obtained in the second trimester of pregnancy. The origin of the receptors is a female donor in good health, enrolled as a control in a pregnancy study.

The chain employs TRBV6-1 and TRBJ1-3; TRBD1 matches at 9 bases. Germline CDR1 and CDR2: MNHNS and SASEGT. This CDR3 is 17 amino acids long. V was pared by 4 bases and J by 1 base, with 8 bases of the junction left unmatched. The CDR3 protein is CASSGDRGVFSGNTIYF. DNA for the CDR3: TGTGCCAGCAGTGGTGACAGGGGGGTTTTTTCTGGAAACACCATATATTTT.

This clone was seen a single time. The V and J genes are TRBV9 and TRBJ1-1; 7 bases map to TRBD1. V trimming: 4 bases; J trimming: 7 bases; junction bases outside the gene matches: 10. Germline V gene sequence: CDR1 SGDLS, CDR2 YYNGEE. CDR3 length: 14 amino acids. CDR3 nucleotides: TGTGCCAGCAGCCCAAGACAGGGAGGCGGTGAAGCTTTCTTT. This encodes CASSPRQGGGEAFF.

The CDR3 nucleotides are TGTGCCAGCAGCAGAACCGGGACACCCACCTACGAGCAGTACTTC. Its protein is CASSRTGTPTYEQYF. The chain links TRBV7-8 to TRBJ2-7; D may be TRBD1 (6 bases). The V gene's germline CDR1 is SGHVS and CDR2 FQNEAQ. The CDR3 is 15 amino acids. V was cut by 5 bases and J by 2 bases, with 16 bases left in between.

This clone was picked up a small number of times. The chain uses TRBV30 and TRBJ1-2, with D possibly being TRBD1 (6 bases). V gave up 2 bases and J gave up 2 bases, with 9 bases separating them. The CDR3 loop spans 13 amino acids. Germline CDR1 and CDR2: GTSNPN and SVGIG (reference sequence). Written as DNA, the CDR3 is TGTGCCTGGAGTCTACAGGGAAACTATGGCTACACCTTC. The encoded protein is CAWSLQGNYGYTF.

The J gene is TRBJ1-3, the V gene TRBV4-3, with 7 positions matching TRBD1. Germline loops: CDR1 LGHNA, CDR2 YSLEER. After removal of 0 bases from V and 5 bases from J, the junction contained 7 bases not matched to a gene. The CDR3 consists of 16 residues. The CDR3 protein is CASSQDRGTRRNTIYF. In DNA form, the CDR3 reads TGCGCCAGCAGCCAAGACAGGGGGACTAGAAGAAACACCATATATTTT.

The genes are TRBV19 and TRBJ1-1; D gene unclear. The germline gives CDR1 LNHDA, CDR2 SQIVND (reference sequence). The CDR3 has 13 amino acids. Trimming stripped 5 bases from V and 3 bases from J, with 10 bases between. The CDR3 here is CASSLKGDTEAFF. The CDR3 coding sequence is TGTGCCAGTAGTTTGAAGGGAGACACTGAAGCTTTCTTT.

This sequence joins TRBV30 and TRBJ1-1; D gene uncertain. CDR1 is GTSNPN, CDR2 SVGIG, per germline (reference sequence). CDR3 length: 16 residues. V lost 0 bases, J lost 0 bases, and 14 bases lay in between. This CDR3 is CAWSVRGGILNTEAFF. CDR3 nucleotide sequence: TGTGCCTGGAGTGTAAGAGGAGGCATCCTGAACACTGAAGCTTTCTTT.

This clone was picked up one time. The chain links TRBV2 to TRBJ1-1; the D is unclear. The CDR3 contains 12 residues. Per germline, CDR1 SNHLY and CDR2 FYNNEI. The V gene lost 8 bases and the J gene lost 2 bases, with 9 bases spanning the gap. CDR3 in amino acids: CASHTSNTEAFF. The CDR3 nucleotides are TGTGCCAGCCACACATCAAACACTGAAGCTTTCTTT.

The chain carries TRBV11-2 and TRBJ2-3, with 16 bases matching TRBD2. V lost 4 bases, J lost 1 base, and 5 bases stayed unmatched. The CDR3 is 18 residues long. Per the germline V gene, CDR1 is SGHAT and CDR2 is FQNNGV. CDR3 DNA: TGTGCCAGCAGCTCGGGACTAGCGGGGGGGCTCCGCACAGATACGCAGTATTTT. Its protein is CASSSGLAGGLRTDTQYF.

This clone was recorded once. The chain combines TRBV9 with TRBJ2-2, with 9 bases fitting TRBD2. Germline V gene data show CDR1 as SGDLS and CDR2 as YYNGEE. V lost 4 bases to trimming and J lost 7 bases; unmatched junction nucleotides: 11. The CDR3 length is 16 residues. The CDR3: CASSPLGGGAVGELFF. Here the CDR3 DNA reads TGTGCCAGCAGCCCCTTGGGCGGGGGGGCGGTCGGGGAGCTGTTTTTT.

This chain joins TRBV9 and TRBJ1-2; 10 bases match TRBD1. Trimming cost V 4 bases and J 7 bases; bases outside gene matches: 16. Germline loops: CDR1 SGDLS, CDR2 YYNGEE. The CDR3 loop spans 17 amino acids. The CDR3 here is CASSSSGTGEGGAGYTF. The CDR3 region has the DNA TGTGCCAGCAGCTCATCCGGGACAGGGGAAGGAGGTGCTGGCTACACCTTC.

The CDR3 reads CASMRASLNTEAFF. DNA of the CDR3: TGTGCCAGTATGAGGGCCAGCCTGAACACTGAAGCTTTCTTT. The chain couples TRBV19 to TRBJ1-1; no definite D call. The CDR3 totals 14 residues. Per germline, CDR1 LNHDA and CDR2 SQIVND (reference sequence). Deletions cut 7 bases from V and 0 bases from J, with 12 bases between. The whole variable domain, remainder taken from reference TRBV19 and TRBJ1-1, is DGGITQSPKYLFRKEGQNVTLSCEQNLNHDAMYWYRQDPGQGLRLIYYSQIVNDFQKGDIAEGYSVSREKKESFPLTVTSAQKNPTAFYLCASMRASLNTEAFFGQGTRLTVV.

This rearrangement joins TRBV5-4 to TRBJ2-5; D gene uncertain. The CDR3 spans 15 residues. V lost 0 bases and J lost 2, with 11 bases in between. Looked up from germline, CDR1 is SGHNT and CDR2 is YYREEE (reference sequence). The CDR3 is CASSLGPTSQETQYF. CDR3 nucleotides: TGTGCCAGCAGCTTGGGCCCCACATCGCAAGAGACCCAGTACTTC.

The chain is built from TRBV6-5 and TRBJ1-1; TRBD1 agrees at 8 bases. This CDR3 comprises 15 residues. With V trimmed by 2 bases and J by 1 base, 3 bases remained unmatched. The V gene's germline CDR1 is MNHEY and CDR2 SVGAGI. The CDR3 coding sequence is TGTGCCAGCAGTTACGGCGACAGGGGGAACACTGAAGCTTTCTTT. Translation: CASSYGDRGNTEAFF.

This chain connects TRBV4-3 to TRBJ1-3, with 7 bases lining up with TRBD1. The CDR3 contains 19 residues. After removal of 2 bases from V and 0 bases from J, the junction contained 13 bases not matched to a gene. In germline, CDR1 is LGHNA, CDR2 YSLEER. CDR3 nucleotides: TGCGCCAGCAGCCAATATAGAGACAGGGTCGGCGACTCTGGAAACACCATATATTTT. The encoded protein is CASSQYRDRVGDSGNTIYF.

This clone appeared once. This chain uses TRBV19 with TRBJ1-5; the match to TRBD1 covers 8 bases. CDR3 length: 20 residues. V shed 0 bases and J 1 base; nucleotides not matched to a gene: 14. The V gene's germline CDR1 is LNHDA and CDR2 SQIVND (reference sequence). The CDR3 region is CASSIDLDRGQLWSNQPQHF. The CDR3 DNA reads as TGTGCCAGTAGTATAGATCTAGACAGGGGTCAGCTTTGGAGCAATCAGCCCCAGCATTTT.

This chain links TRBV6-5 with TRBJ1-2; 9 nucleotides agree with TRBD1. Per the germline V gene, CDR1 is MNHEY and CDR2 is SVGAGI. The CDR3 extends over 15 amino acids. The V gene end was trimmed by 6 bases and the J gene end by 4 bases; junction bases not matched to a gene: 9. CDR3 sequence: CASRTQGARVYGYTF. In nucleotides, the CDR3 is TGTGCCAGCAGAACACAGGGGGCGCGGGTCTATGGCTACACCTTC.

The chain employs TRBV7-2 and TRBJ1-1; 7 positions match TRBD1. The CDR3 covers 13 residues. CDR1 is SGHTA, CDR2 FQGNSA, per germline. V gave up 5 bases and J gave up 1 base; unmatched junction bases: 1. The CDR3: CASSRDRNTEAFF. The CDR3 region has the DNA TGTGCCAGCAGCCGGGACAGGAACACTGAAGCTTTCTTT.

The chain uses TRBV19 and TRBJ2-1, with D possibly matching TRBD2 (5 bases). Trimming stripped 6 bases from V and 8 bases from J, with 17 bases between. The germline gives CDR1 LNHDA, CDR2 SQIVND (reference sequence). The CDR3 runs to 14 residues. This CDR3 reads CASSRGSLGHEQFF. The CDR3 bases are TGTGCCAGTAGCCGCGGGTCCCTAGGCCATGAGCAGTTCTTC.

The V gene is TRBV9, the J gene TRBJ2-7; 8 positions agree with TRBD2. The CDR3 is 15 amino acids. V shed 2 bases, J shed 2 bases, and the junction held 6 bases outside the gene matches. CDR1 and CDR2 (germline): SGDLS, YYNGEE. The CDR3 is CASSVSSGGPYEQYF. The CDR3 DNA is TGTGCCAGCAGCGTCTCCAGCGGGGGCCCCTACGAGCAGTACTTC.

V gene TRBV7-3 combines with J gene TRBJ2-3, with D perhaps matching TRBD1 (5 bases). Germline V CDR1 and CDR2: SGHTA, FQGTGA. V lost 5 bases, J lost 1 base, and 19 bases lay in between. The CDR3 totals 17 residues. CDR3 nucleotide sequence: TGTGCCAGCAGCCCCTACCCTAGGGGCAGTGGCACAGATACGCAGTATTTT. Residues: CASSPYPRGSGTDTQYF.

The gene calls are TRBV6-6 and TRBJ2-5; 8 nucleotides align to TRBD2. Germline lookup yields CDR1 MNHNY and CDR2 SVGAGI (reference sequence). The CDR3 is 15 residues long. V lost 6 bases, J lost 3 bases, and 9 bases stayed unmatched. CDR3 in amino acids: CASSPGTREKETQYF. CDR3 coding DNA: TGTGCCAGCAGCCCCGGGACTAGGGAAAAAGAGACCCAGTACTTC.

The chain is built from TRBV7-2 and TRBJ1-1, with D hard to call. Between the trimmed V and J ends, which lost 3 bases and 5 bases, there was a span of 10 bases. This CDR3 comprises 13 residues. Germline CDR1 is SGHTA and CDR2 is FQGNSA. In DNA form, the CDR3 reads TGTGCCAGCAGCTTTCGGGGTGGAACTGAAGCTTTCTTT. It translates to CASSFRGGTEAFF.

The chain couples TRBV7-9 to TRBJ2-3; D not resolved. Germline lookup yields CDR1 SEHNR and CDR2 FQNEAQ (reference sequence). V was cut by 8 bases and J by 2 bases, with 8 bases left in between. CDR3 length equals 12 residues. CDR3 protein: CASEQHTDTQYF. CDR3 in DNA: TGTGCCAGCGAACAGCACACAGATACGCAGTATTTT.

The V and J genes are TRBV7-2 and TRBJ2-5, with D tentatively TRBD2 (5 bases). Between the trimmed V and J ends, which lost 5 bases and 1 base, there was a span of 11 bases. This CDR3 comprises 14 residues. Per the germline V gene, CDR1 is SGHTA and CDR2 is FQGNSA. The CDR3: CASSPPSGQETQYF. Here the CDR3 DNA reads TGTGCCAGCAGCCCCCCCAGCGGCCAAGAGACCCAGTACTTC.

The CDR3 loop is CASSYAGNYGYTF. CDR3 coding DNA: TGTGCCAGCAGTTACGCCGGGAACTATGGCTACACCTTC. The chain is built from TRBV6-5 and TRBJ1-2; D not resolved. There are 13 residues in the CDR3. CDR1 is MNHEY and CDR2 is SVGAGI in the germline V gene. The V end was cut by 2 bases, the J end by 2 bases, with 6 bases between.

The chain has TRBV2 and TRBJ2-1; 8 nucleotides match TRBD1. The CDR3 is made up of 13 amino acids. The V and J ends lost 6 bases and 9 bases, in that order; junction bases with no gene match: 7. The germline V gene has CDR1 SNHLY and CDR2 FYNNEI. The CDR3 coding sequence is TGTGCCAGCAGCCAGACAGGGGTGGGTGAGCAGTTCTTC. Translating it yields CASSQTGVGEQFF. Drawing the rest from reference TRBV2 and TRBJ2-1, the complete variable domain is EPEVTQTPSHQVTQMGQEVILRCVPISNHLYFYWYRQILGQKVEFLVSFYNNEISEKSEIFDDQFSVERPDGSNFTLKIRSTKLEDSAMYFCASSQTGVGEQFFGPGTRLTVL.